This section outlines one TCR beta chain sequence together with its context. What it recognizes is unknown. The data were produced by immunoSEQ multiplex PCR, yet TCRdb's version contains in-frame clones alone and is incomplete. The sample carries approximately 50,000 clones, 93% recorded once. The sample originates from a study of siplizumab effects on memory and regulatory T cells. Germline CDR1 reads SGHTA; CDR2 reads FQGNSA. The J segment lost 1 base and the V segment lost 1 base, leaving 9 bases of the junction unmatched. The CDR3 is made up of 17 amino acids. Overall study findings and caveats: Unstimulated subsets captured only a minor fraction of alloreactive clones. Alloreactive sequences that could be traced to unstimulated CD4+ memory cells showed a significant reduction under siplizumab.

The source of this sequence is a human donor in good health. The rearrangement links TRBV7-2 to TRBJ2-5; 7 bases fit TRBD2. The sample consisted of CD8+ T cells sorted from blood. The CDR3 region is CASSLGYTGGIQETQYF. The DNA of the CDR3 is TGTGCCAGCAGCTTAGGGTATACGGGAGGAATCCAAGAGACCCAGTACTTC. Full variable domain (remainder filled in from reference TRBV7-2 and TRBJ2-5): GAGVSQSPSNKVTEKGKDVELRCDPISGHTALYWYRQSLGQGLEFLIYFQGNSAPDKSGLPSDRFSAERTGGSVSTLTIQRTQQEDSAVYLCASSLGYTGGIQETQYFGPGTRLLVL.